These 20 T cell receptor beta chains came from one sample sequenced in a study of neurological immune-mediated disorders. TCRdb ran MiXCR on the 5' RACE reads and lists one entry per CDR3 protein. The repertoire includes roughly 31,000 distinct CDR3 sequences, about 4.8% of them detected once, and roughly 23% sits in the top ten. The sequencing sample was made of PBMCs. Every receptor here comes from a man aged 18 to 30 in good health.

This clonotype was seen ten or more times. The chain has TRBV4-2 and TRBJ1-2; D gene unclear. CDR1 and CDR2 from the germline V gene are LGHNA and YNFKEQ. With 1 base removed from V and 8 bases from J, the gap between germline ends came to 5 bases. There are 11 residues in the CDR3. The CDR3 reads CASSQAKGYTF. The CDR3 DNA reads as TGTGCCAGCAGCCAAGCAAAGGGCTACACCTTC.

Ten or more counts support this clonotype. V gene TRBV29-1 combines with J gene TRBJ1-5, with D hard to call. From germline, CDR1 is SQVTM and CDR2 ANQGSEA. CDR3 length: 13 amino acids. The germline V and J ends were trimmed by 5 bases and 5 bases, with 13 bases remaining between them. CDR3 in amino acids: CSVRSQDDQPQHF. DNA of the CDR3: TGCAGCGTTCGTTCGCAGGACGATCAGCCCCAGCATTTT. Supplemented by reference TRBV29-1 and TRBJ1-5, the full variable domain reads SAVISQKPSRDICQRGTSLTIQCQVDSQVTMMFWYRQQPGQSLTLIATANQGSEATYESGFVIDKFPISRPNLTFSTLTVSNMSPEDSSIYLCSVRSQDDQPQHFGDGTRLSIL.

This clonotype was observed at least ten times. The chain joins TRBV11-2 to TRBJ2-3; no clear D gene. This CDR3 is 16 amino acids long. Germline CDR1 SGHAT, CDR2 FQNNGV. The V end lost 2 bases, the J end lost 2 bases, and 14 bases lay between the germline ends. CDR3 loop: CASSLNLPPFTDTQYF. The CDR3 region has the DNA TGTGCCAGCAGCTTAAACCTTCCCCCGTTCACAGATACGCAGTATTTT.

The table lists this clonotype with many counts. This sequence joins TRBV7-6 and TRBJ2-2, with 9 bases lining up with TRBD1. The trim removed 3 bases at V and 8 bases at J, leaving 7 bases unmatched. The CDR3 runs to 15 residues. Germline CDR1 reads SGHVS; CDR2 reads FNYEAQ. DNA for the CDR3: TGTGCCAGCAGCTTGGGACAGGGTGGTCCAGGGGAGCTGTTTTTT. Translated, it gives CASSLGQGGPGELFF.

This clonotype was observed many times. CDR3 residues: CASSSGTSGVWYEQYF. CDR3 bases: TGTGCCAGCAGCTCGGGGACTAGCGGGGTCTGGTACGAGCAGTACTTC. This chain uses TRBV7-9 with TRBJ2-7, with 13 bases aligning to TRBD2. Trimming at V came to 4 bases and at J to 4 bases, leaving 7 bases not matched to a gene. This CDR3 is built from 16 residues. The germline CDR1 and CDR2 sequences are SEHNR and FQNEAQ (reference sequence). The entire variable domain, with the rest obtained from reference TRBV7-9 and TRBJ2-7, is as follows: DTGVSQNPRHKITKRGQNVTFRCDPISEHNRLYWYRQTLGQGPEFLTYFQNEAQLEKSRLLSDRFSAERPKGSFSTLEIQRTEQGDSAMYLCASSSGTSGVWYEQYFGPGTRLTVT.

This clonotype has ten or more counts. The gene calls are TRBV24-1 and TRBJ2-1, with D possibly matching TRBD1 (6 bases). Germline V gene lookup returns CDR1 KGHDR and CDR2 SFDVKD. V shed 2 bases and J shed 5 bases, with 27 bases lying between them. This CDR3 is 20 amino acids long. CDR3 region: CATSDSRRLRKDSRDNEQFF. The CDR3 DNA sequence: TGTGCCACCAGTGATTCGCGGAGGCTTCGAAAGGACAGCCGTGACAATGAGCAGTTCTTC.

This clonotype was seen many times. The chain is built from TRBV6-2 or TRBV6-3 and TRBJ1-2; possible D gene TRBD1, 6 bases. Germline CDR1 is MNHEY and CDR2 is SVGEGT. The CDR3 extends over 12 amino acids. The V end was cut by 2 bases, the J end by 7 bases, with 8 bases between. The chain's CDR3 is CASSYSRGGYTF. The DNA for the CDR3 is TGTGCCAGCAGTTACAGCAGGGGTGGCTACACCTTC.

This clonotype was detected many times. This CDR3 is CASSPGHSTDTQYF. The DNA of the CDR3 is TGTGCCAGCAGCCCTGGACATAGCACAGATACGCAGTATTTT. This rearrangement joins TRBV7-8 to TRBJ2-3; D may be TRBD1 (5 bases). Trimming removed 5 bases at V and 0 bases at J, with 9 bases between. Germline V gene lookup returns CDR1 SGHVS and CDR2 FQNEAQ. This CDR3 is 14 amino acids long.

A word on this clonotype: Because the CDR3's place on the DNA is in doubt, the DNA is left out and the CDR3 is given as listed by TCRdb. The chain uses TRBV6-1 and TRBJ1-2; no check of the table's D call, TRBD1, against the DNA was made. Germline V gene lookup returns CDR1 MNHNS and CDR2 SASEGT. Inclusive of both ends, the CDR3 amounts to 17 amino acids. The CDR3 spells CASIVGQGILRDYGFTF.

In its sample, this clonotype was seen many times. This chain joins TRBV12-3 or TRBV12-4 and TRBJ1-1; weak D call: TRBD1 (5 bases). The V end lost 4 bases, the J end lost 1 base, and 16 bases lay between the germline ends. The CDR3 is 16 amino acids. As DNA, the CDR3 is TGTGCCAGCAGTTCAAGGCTGGGGGACCCGAACACTGAAGCTTTCTTT. It codes for CASSSRLGDPNTEAFF.

This clonotype has a count of ten or more. V is TRBV7-2 and J is TRBJ2-7; the match to TRBD1 covers 7 bases. Per germline, CDR1 SGHTA and CDR2 FQGNSA. After removal of 5 bases from V and 2 bases from J, the junction contained 3 bases not matched to a gene. This CDR3 spans 13 amino acids. The CDR3 here is CASSPGGTYEQYF. Here the CDR3 DNA reads TGTGCCAGCAGCCCAGGGGGAACCTACGAGCAGTACTTC.

This clonotype has ten or more counts. The chain combines TRBV24-1 with TRBJ2-3; perhaps TRBD2 as D (5 bases). Germline values: CDR1 KGHDR, CDR2 SFDVKD. With 4 bases removed from V and 2 bases from J, the gap between germline ends came to 12 bases. The CDR3 sequence is 15 residues long. CDR3 DNA sequence: TGTGCCACCAGTGACACTGGACGGGACACAGATACGCAGTATTTT. Its translation is CATSDTGRDTDTQYF.

This clonotype was found many times. Written as DNA, the CDR3 is TGCAGTGCACCCCTAGGGGGGCTCTTTAATTCACCCCTCCACTTT. Its protein product is CSAPLGGLFNSPLHF. The genes are TRBV20-1 and TRBJ1-6; D perhaps matches TRBD1 (6 bases). Per the germline V gene, CDR1 is DFQATT and CDR2 is SNEGSKA (reference sequence). V was cut by 6 bases and J by 6 bases, with 18 bases left in between. The CDR3 has 15 residues.

This clonotype was recorded many times. The chain combines TRBV20-1 with TRBJ2-5, with D possibly being TRBD2 (6 bases). The CDR3 length is 14 residues. Germline assignment: CDR1 DFQATT and CDR2 SNEGSKA (reference sequence). V shed 0 bases and J shed 4 bases, with 12 bases lying between them. CDR3 DNA: TGCAGTGCTAGAGATCCTAGCGCCGGAGAGACCCAGTACTTC. It codes for CSARDPSAGETQYF.

There are many counts of this clonotype. Here the CDR3 DNA reads TGTGCCAGCAGCTTCCGGAGAGGGTCTCGGGACGAGCAGTACTTC. This translates into CASSFRRGSRDEQYF. The genes are TRBV7-8 and TRBJ2-7; D possibly corresponds to TRBD2 (5 bases). Germline V gives CDR1 SGHVS, CDR2 FQNEAQ. The germline V and J ends were trimmed by 3 bases and 5 bases, with 17 bases remaining between them. This CDR3 region has 15 residues.

This clonotype was seen many times. This chain uses TRBV9 with TRBJ1-1; D ambiguous. The CDR3 runs to 13 residues. The V end lost 4 bases, the J end lost 3 bases, and 10 bases lay between the germline ends. The germline gives CDR1 SGDLS, CDR2 YYNGEE. CDR3 region: CASSFREDTEAFF. CDR3 DNA: TGTGCCAGCAGCTTTAGAGAGGACACTGAAGCTTTCTTT.

This clonotype has ten or more counts. The chain carries TRBV5-1 and TRBJ2-7; tentative D call: TRBD2 (5 bases). Trimming took off 4 bases at V and 2 bases at J, with 10 bases between the two ends. Germline V gene sequence: CDR1 SGHRS, CDR2 YFSETQ. This CDR3 contains 13 residues. As DNA, the CDR3 is TGCGCCAGCAGCCACGGAGGTCCCTACGAGCAGTACTTC. Amino acids: CASSHGGPYEQYF. The full variable domain, with the rest looked up from reference TRBV5-1 and TRBJ2-7, is KAGVTQTPRYLIKTRGQQVTLSCSPISGHRSVSWYQQTPGQGLQFLFEYFSETQRNKGNFPGRFSGRQFSNSRSEMNVSTLELGDSALYLCASSHGGPYEQYFGPGTRLTVT.

This clonotype was recorded at least ten times. V is TRBV12-3 or TRBV12-4 and J is TRBJ2-3; D remains unclear. V lost 6 bases to trimming and J lost 2 bases, with 9 bases between them. The CDR3 covers 13 residues. The DNA of the CDR3 is TGTGCCAGCAGGGTCACCGCCACAGATACGCAGTATTTT. It specifies CASRVTATDTQYF.

There are many counts of this clonotype. The chain joins TRBV7-9 to TRBJ2-3, with D uncertain. Looked up from germline, CDR1 is SEHNR and CDR2 is FQNEAQ (reference sequence). This CDR3 region has 15 residues. The ends were cut back, 1 base at V and 3 bases at J, with 11 bases in the middle. CDR3 amino acids: CASSLGLESTDTQYF. CDR3 coding DNA: TGTGCCAGCAGCTTAGGGCTAGAGTCGACAGATACGCAGTATTTT.

This clonotype appeared many times. The chain uses TRBV29-1 and TRBJ1-2; D is ambiguous. The CDR3 covers 12 residues. Germline loops: CDR1 SQVTM, CDR2 ANQGSEA. Trimming cost V 3 bases and J 0 bases, with 5 bases left between them. The CDR3 reads CSVDQANYGYTF. CDR3 bases: TGCAGCGTTGATCAGGCTAACTATGGCTACACCTTC.